The rows below give T cell receptor beta chains drawn from one sample of a study of cytomegalovirus exposure and HLA in healthy donors. Measured with immunoSEQ multiplex PCR; TCRdb has only the in-frame clones, and not every one. The sample has 90,000 to 100,000 clones; around 84% are singletons. Specimen: PBMCs. The receptors stem from a man in his late teens or twenties in good health and CMV-seronegative. Each CDR3 is given with its conserved first and last residue. Each record gives: J gene, V gene, D gene, clone size, CDR3 protein, CDR3 DNA. A D gene is named only where the DNA matches it firmly. Size is stated for part of the rows, as once, few or many counts, or as a class when the clone is expanded.

TRBJ1-2	TRBV7-2	TRBD1	-	CASSSVGQGALGYTF	TGTGCCAGCAGCTCAGTTGGACAGGGGGCGTTAGGCTACACCTTC
TRBJ2-1	TRBV27	TRBD1	-	CATRTGGLEQFF	TGTGCCACCCGGACAGGGGGCCTTGAGCAGTTCTTC
TRBJ1-1	TRBV6-1	-	-	CASSEGGLNTEAFF	TGTGCCAGCAGTGAAGGAGGTTTGAACACTGAAGCTTTCTTT
TRBJ2-2	TRBV11-2	TRBD2	few	CASSFTYSSGGTTGELFF	TGTGCCAGCAGCTTTACCTACTCTAGCGGGGGAACCACCGGGGAGCTGTTTTTT
TRBJ2-7	TRBV4-2	TRBD2	-	CASSQALTSGGGEQYF	TGTGCCAGCAGCCAAGCCCTCACTAGCGGGGGGGGCGAGCAGTACTTC
TRBJ2-7	TRBV15	-	-	CATSNRDKLDYEQYF	TGTGCCACCAGCAACCGGGACAAGCTGGATTACGAGCAGTACTTC
TRBJ1-1	TRBV6-1	-	-	CASGWANTEAFF	TGTGCCAGTGGTTGGGCCAACACTGAAGCTTTCTTT
TRBJ1-4	TRBV19	-	-	CASSPPLQGFLEKLFF	TGTGCCAGTAGTCCACCTCTTCAGGGGTTCCTTGAAAAACTGTTTTTT
TRBJ1-4	TRBV5-6	-	-	CASSMIGTGSKITEKLFF	TGTGCCAGCAGCATGATTGGTACAGGTAGTAAGATAACTGAAAAACTGTTTTTT
TRBJ1-2	TRBV6-1	TRBD1	-	CATIPGQGAGYTF	TGTGCCACCATTCCGGGACAGGGGGCTGGCTACACCTTC
TRBJ1-3	TRBV10-2	TRBD1	-	CASRTQGAGNTIYF	TGCGCCAGTAGAACCCAGGGGGCTGGAAACACCATATATTTT
TRBJ2-6	TRBV18	-	-	CASSPFSSGANVLTF	TGTGCCAGCTCACCCTTCTCCTCTGGGGCCAACGTCCTGACTTTC
TRBJ1-5	TRBV23-1	-	few	CASSQTACNQPQHF	TGCGCCAGCAGTCAAACTGCCTGCAATCAGCCCCAGCATTTT
TRBJ1-2	TRBV6-1	-	-	CASREGGSLVNGYTF	TGTGCCAGCAGGGAGGGTGGCAGCCTAGTAAATGGCTACACCTTC
TRBJ1-4	TRBV5-1	TRBD1	-	CASSPATGGSEKLFF	TGCGCCAGCAGCCCAGCGACAGGGGGAAGTGAAAAACTGTTTTTT
TRBJ1-5	TRBV6-5	-	-	CASSYNSGAGQPQHF	TGTGCCAGCAGTTACAACTCAGGGGCAGGTCAGCCCCAGCATTTT
TRBJ1-2	TRBV4-2	-	-	CASSQDRLSPYGYTF	TGTGCCAGCAGCCAAGATCGTCTGAGTCCTTATGGCTACACCTTC
TRBJ2-2	TRBV2	TRBD1	once	CASTGQSNTGELFF	TGTGCCAGCACGGGACAGTCGAACACCGGGGAGCTGTTTTTT
TRBJ2-4	TRBV15	-	-	CATSSEQQGPDIQYF	TGTGCCACCAGCAGTGAGCAACAGGGTCCAGACATTCAGTACTTC
TRBJ2-5	TRBV5-4	-	-	CASSLDRGGGETQYF	TGTGCCAGCAGCTTGGATCGAGGGGGTGGTGAGACCCAGTACTTC
TRBJ1-1	TRBV7-9	-	-	CASSLVAGNTEALF	TGTGCCAGCAGCTTAGTGGCAGGGAACACTGAAGCTCTCTTT
TRBJ2-1	TRBV2	TRBD2	-	CASSSSGGAYNEQFF	TGTGCCAGCTCCTCTAGCGGGGGAGCTTACAATGAGCAGTTCTTC
TRBJ1-6	TRBV6-5	TRBD1	-	CASSYSQGMTSPLHF	TGTGCCAGCAGTTACTCACAGGGGATGACTTCACCCCTCCACTTT
TRBJ2-1	TRBV6-5	TRBD1	-	CASSYSRGRVSNEQFF	TGTGCCAGCAGTTACTCGAGGGGGCGAGTAAGCAATGAGCAGTTCTTC
TRBJ2-7	TRBV6-5	-	-	CASGTRGEQYF	TGTGCCAGTGGGACACGAGGCGAGCAGTACTTC
TRBJ2-1	TRBV7-6	-	-	CASSKTVRSDYNEQFF	TGTGCCAGCAGCAAGACAGTTCGCTCGGATTACAATGAGCAGTTCTTC
TRBJ1-2	TRBV7-8	TRBD1	-	CASKEQGPGGYTF	TGTGCCAGCAAAGAACAGGGGCCCGGGGGCTACACCTTC
TRBJ2-5	TRBV11-1	-	-	CASSQDTNQETQYF	TGTGCCAGCAGCCAGGACACCAACCAAGAGACCCAGTACTTC
TRBJ2-5	TRBV9	TRBD2	-	CASSVLAGSQETQYF	TGTGCCAGCAGCGTACTAGCGGGGTCTCAAGAGACCCAGTACTTC
TRBJ2-5	TRBV7-8	TRBD2	-	CASSSWSGGQETQYF	TGTGCCAGCAGCTCTTGGTCCGGGGGGCAAGAGACCCAGTACTTC
TRBJ2-7	TRBV20-1	-	-	CSVKLRLEQYF	TGCAGTGTTAAACTACGGCTTGAGCAGTACTTC
TRBJ2-1	TRBV5-5	-	-	CASSLVLREQFF	TGTGCCAGCAGCTTGGTTTTGCGAGAACAGTTCTTC